This paragraph covers one T cell receptor (beta chain) sequence. Assay: immunoSEQ multiplex PCR; the TCRdb copy retains only in-frame clones and omits some. The top ten clones hold 2% to 2.5% of a sample with some 70,000 clones, about 89% of them seen once. The data are from a study of OX40 agonist ivuxolimab in advanced cancers. The germline V gene encodes CDR1 SGHAT and CDR2 FQNNGV. Trimming removed 6 bases from V and 6 bases from J, with 12 bases in between. CDR3 length equals 13 residues. The TCR sequence derives from an adult with an advanced solid tumor such as melanoma, head and neck, liver or kidney cancer. V and J are TRBV11-2 and TRBJ2-1; D is undetermined. The material sequenced was CD4+ or CD8+ T cells sorted from blood, taken in a trial of the OX40 agonist ivuxolimab. This chain's CDR3 is CASSLQFPNEQFF. CDR3 nucleotide sequence: TGTGCCAGCAGTTTACAGTTTCCCAATGAGCAGTTCTTC. Supplemented by reference TRBV11-2 and TRBJ2-1, the full variable domain reads EAGVAQSPRYKIIEKRQSVAFWCNPISGHATLYWYQQILGQGPKLLIQFQNNGVVDDSQLPKDRFSAERLKGVDSTLKIQPAKLEDSAVYLCASSLQFPNEQFFGPGTRLTVL.